Each of the 13 T cell receptor beta chains below was sequenced from the same sample in a study of blood T cells in healthy people across ages. Alongside a J-beta primer mix, a sample-barcoded 5' primer served in a second PCR lasting roughly 6 to 12 cycles. TCRdb fed the 5' RACE reads into MiXCR, producing one record per CDR3 protein. The sample lists over 1,500,000 distinct CDR3 sequences; less than 50% were seen once. The sample was blood. These receptors were obtained from a woman in her forties in good health.

This clonotype was detected only a few times. This sequence joins TRBV29-1 and TRBJ2-3; weak D call: TRBD2 (6 bases). The CDR3 has 16 residues. V lost 3 bases and J 2 bases, leaving 18 bases between the germline ends. Germline CDR1 reads SQVTM; CDR2 reads ANQGSEA. The DNA for the CDR3 is TGCAGCGTTGAGGCCCCCAGGAGGGGCTTCACAGATACGCAGTATTTT. Its protein is CSVEAPRRGFTDTQYF.

This sequence joins TRBV15 and TRBJ2-5, with D possibly called TRBD1 or TRBD2 (5 bases each). The V and J ends lost 0 bases and 6 bases respectively, with 11 bases between them. The germline gives CDR1 LNHNV, CDR2 YYDKDF (reference sequence). The CDR3 consists of 14 residues. The CDR3 spells CATSRDLGRKTQYF. The CDR3, as DNA: TGTGCCACCAGCAGAGATCTGGGACGGAAGACCCAGTACTTC.

CDR3: CASSILAGGYNEQYF. CDR3 coding DNA: TGTGCCAGCAGCATATTAGCGGGGGGATACAATGAGCAGTACTTC. The chain joins TRBV9 to TRBJ2-7, with 10 positions matching TRBD2. Germline trimming cut 4 bases from V and 7 bases from J; bases unmatched to any gene: 11. CDR3 length equals 15 residues. The germline V gene encodes CDR1 SGDLS and CDR2 YYNGEE.

The rearrangement joins TRBV11-2 to TRBJ2-1; 12 bases fit TRBD2. CDR1 SGHAT and CDR2 FQNNGV come from the germline V gene. V lost 5 bases to trimming and J lost 7 bases; unmatched junction nucleotides: 12. This CDR3 has 17 amino acids. Here the CDR3 DNA reads TGTGCCAGCAGCCCTCTAGCGGGAGGGCTTATTTCGAATGAGCAGTTCTTC. The encoded protein is CASSPLAGGLISNEQFF.

This clonotype was observed a handful of times. The chain has TRBV20-1 and TRBJ1-5; TRBD1 is a possible D gene (6 bases). Trimming removed 7 bases from V and 1 base from J, with 11 bases in between. CDR3 length: 13 amino acids. The germline CDR1 and CDR2 sequences are DFQATT and SNEGSKA (reference sequence). The CDR3 loop is CSGRTESNQPQHF. The CDR3 bases are TGCAGTGGAAGGACAGAGAGCAATCAGCCCCAGCATTTT.

This chain connects TRBV5-1 to TRBJ1-6; D unclear. Trimming stripped 2 bases from V and 7 bases from J, with 10 bases between. The CDR3 spans 14 residues. Germline values: CDR1 SGHRS, CDR2 YFSETQ. The chain's CDR3 is CASSFQESNSPLHF. The DNA for the CDR3 is TGCGCCAGCAGCTTCCAGGAGAGCAATTCACCCCTCCACTTT.

This clonotype was seen a single time. This sequence joins TRBV20-1 and TRBJ2-5; D is uncertain. Germline loops: CDR1 DFQATT, CDR2 SNEGSKA (reference sequence). This CDR3 is 11 amino acids long. CDR3 sequence (DNA): TGCGGATCCTGGGAAGAAGAGACCCAGTACTTC. Translated, it gives CGSWEEETQYF.

The CDR3 loop is CATSRDRWRSQIPDTQYF. DNA for the CDR3: TGTGCCACCAGCAGAGATAGGTGGAGGTCTCAAATCCCAGATACGCAGTATTTT. The J gene is TRBJ2-3, the V gene TRBV15; possible D gene TRBD2, 5 bases. Germline V gives CDR1 LNHNV, CDR2 YYDKDF (reference sequence). Trimming pared 0 bases from V and 4 bases from J, leaving 20 bases between. CDR3 length: 18 amino acids.

With respect to this clonotype: This may come from a read error, since a much larger clone is one base off. V gene TRBV2 combines with J gene TRBJ1-2; 7 nucleotides match TRBD1. CDR3 length equals 13 residues. Germline trimming cut 6 bases from V and 1 base from J; bases unmatched to any gene: 2. Germline V gene lookup returns CDR1 SNHLY and CDR2 FYNNEI. CDR3 loop: CASRGDSNYGYTF. The CDR3 DNA reads as TGTGCCAGCAGGGGGGACAGTAACTATGGCTACACCTTC.

The chain is built from TRBV20-1 and TRBJ2-1; D call uncertain. CDR1 is DFQATT, CDR2 SNEGSKA, per germline (reference sequence). The CDR3 covers 15 residues. Between the trimmed V and J ends, which lost 2 bases and 4 bases, there was a span of 15 bases. CDR3 sequence (DNA): TGCAGTGCTAGACTCCGTAAAGACCTGTACAATGAGCAGTTCTTC. It translates to CSARLRKDLYNEQFF.

The chain is built from TRBV6-5 and TRBJ2-1; 8 bases map to TRBD1. The V segment lost 5 bases and the J segment 1 base; nucleotides outside the gene matches: 4. The CDR3 length is 15 residues. Looked up from germline, CDR1 is MNHEY and CDR2 is SVGAGI. The DNA for the CDR3 is TGTGCCAGCAGTCCACAGGGGGTATCCTACAATGAGCAGTTCTTC. As protein: CASSPQGVSYNEQFF.

This chain uses TRBV4-3 with TRBJ2-1, with D perhaps being TRBD1 or TRBD2 (6 bases each). CDR1 and CDR2 (germline): LGHNA, YSLEER. V lost 1 base and J lost 9, with 19 bases in between. CDR3 size: 16 residues. CDR3 nucleotide sequence: TGCGCCAGCAGCCAAGTGGGGGCTACGGGACTGGGTGAGCAGTTCTTC. This translates into CASSQVGATGLGEQFF.

As concerns this clonotype: No DNA is shown, since the ends of the CDR3 on it are uncertain; the CDR3 is the one TCRdb lists. The chain couples TRBV12-3 or TRBV12-4 to TRBJ1-2. The CDR3 spans 14 amino acids, including both terminal residues. CDR3 loop: CASSSSGGGYGYTF.